This T cell receptor (beta chain) was recorded in a study of cytomegalovirus exposure and HLA in healthy donors. The CDR3 covers 14 residues. From germline, CDR1 is LNHNV and CDR2 YYDKDF (reference sequence). Trimming pared 4 bases from V and 4 bases from J, leaving 13 bases between. Healthy donors of bone marrow made up the group. Findings and limits, study-wide: TCR beta sequences numbering about 17,000 were associated with HLA alleles at 0.05 false discovery rate in a later analysis. A classifier reportedly called cytomegalovirus status with high sensitivity and specificity. Further analysis, carried out later, found HLA-associated TCR beta chains more clonally expanded than equally common other chains.

60 Vbeta and 13 Jbeta primers were used in PCR. Sequencing used immunoSEQ multiplex PCR; TCRdb keeps in-frame clones, though not all of them. The sample has 95,000 to 150,000 clones; about 76% are singletons. In the case of this clone: The antigen remains unidentified.

Sequenced: PBMCs. The receptor's source is a man aged 55 to 70 in good health and CMV-seropositive. The gene calls are TRBV15 and TRBJ2-5; tentatively, D is TRBD2 (5 bases). The CDR3 DNA follows: TGTGCCACCAGCATCTCATCGGGATCAGAGACCCAGTACTTC. Translating it yields CATSISSGSETQYF.